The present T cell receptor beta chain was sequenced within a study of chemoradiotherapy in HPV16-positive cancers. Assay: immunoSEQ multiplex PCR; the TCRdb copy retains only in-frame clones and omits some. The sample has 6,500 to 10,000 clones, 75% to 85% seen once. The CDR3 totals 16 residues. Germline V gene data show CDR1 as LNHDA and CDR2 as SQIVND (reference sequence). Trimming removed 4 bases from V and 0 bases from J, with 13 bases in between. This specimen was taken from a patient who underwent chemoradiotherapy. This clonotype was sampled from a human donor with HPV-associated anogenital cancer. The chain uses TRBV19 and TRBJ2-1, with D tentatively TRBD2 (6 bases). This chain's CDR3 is CASSSSGASSYNEQFF. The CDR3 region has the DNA TGTGCCAGTAGTAGTAGCGGAGCCAGCTCCTACAATGAGCAGTTCTTC.